This record covers a single T cell receptor (beta chain). Its antigen is not yet known. Qualities for individual bases were not recorded, and no much larger clone is one base off. The data stem from a study of T cell responses to AZD1222 COVID-19 vaccine (dated by TCRdb to 2020 to 2022). Some background on the complete study: AZD1222 recipients whose second dose came at about 4 weeks and those whose second dose came at about 12 weeks were combined into one group, since spike-specific TCR depth and breadth did not differ between the two schedules. A total of roughly 240 trial participants underwent TCR sequencing, of whom nearly 210 received two doses of AZD1222 and about 25 received two doses of the MenACWY control vaccine. Enrollment into the trials was organized by age into subgroups of 18-55, 56-69 and 70-plus years, and those subgroups contained 148, 28 and 57 TCR-sequenced participants, respectively. General conclusions and limits of the study: After two AZD1222 doses, spike-specific TCR breadth and depth were significantly higher than at day 0 and than in MenACWY recipients. The 56-69-year group was small, and its depth increase did not reach significance, likely because of low power. Most participants were white British and females outnumbered males, and the authors suggested that clonal diversity may have been underestimated. The whole spike protein was spanned by vaccine-associated CD4 TCRs, and dominant responses were seen in regions 160-218 and 743-854. Because no samples from the day 14 peak response were available, repertoires could be characterized only after the peak T cell response. Only a handful of AZD1222 recipients were SARS-CoV-2 seropositive at baseline, limiting conclusions about previously exposed vaccinees. Nearly half of unique spike-specific TCRs reportedly recognized epitopes outside regions mutated in the B.1.351 and B.1.1.7 variants.

The CDR3 regions of human TCRbeta chains were analyzed by immunosequencing. The original methods were these. Repertoire TCRs were matched against a reference library of SARS-CoV-2-specific TCRs generated with the MIRA antigen-specificity platform. Breadth meant the fraction of unique TCRs that were SARS-CoV-2-associated, whereas depth meant the fraction of total T cells that were SARS-CoV-2-associated. Each spike-specific TCR was assigned to its reactive spike region and to a CD4 or CD8 class using the MIRA data. Log10-transformed breadth and depth values were compared by one-way ANOVA with Sidak's multiple comparisons tests. In its TCRdb copy, this immuneACCESS table keeps in-frame sequences only and misses some clones. Where compared with another copy, unresolved V genes explain less than half of these, and the others have no known cause. For V, J and clone size, that table is used; D and trimming come from the DNA. Here the sample has about 160,000 clones; 80% to 90% occur a single time. The top ten clonotypes cover 5% to 5.5% of the sample.

The time point label corresponds to: baseline before first vaccination. Vaccinee samples came from UK trials COV001 and COV002, including a single-blind randomized controlled phase 2/3 trial of AZD1222 (ChAdOx1 nCoV-19) in healthy adults. For TCRbeta chain sequencing, PBMC samples were collected from trial participants at day 0 and at day 28 after the second dose. This material consisted of peripheral blood, taken on day 0 of AZD1222 vaccination. This sequence was found in an adult in good health.

CDR3 region: CASSFPLQGAYEQYF. The nucleotide sequence is given as TGTGCCAGCAGCTTCCCTCTACAGGGGGCCTACGAGCAGTACTTC. The rearrangement joined TRBV7-8 to TRBJ2-7; 8 bases in between match TRBD1. Including the terminal cysteine and phenylalanine, the CDR3 comprises 15 residues. Left in the record is the CDR3 DNA by itself, 45 bases read in frame from the first base. Unmatched junction bases come to 6, with V trimmed by 3 bases and J by 2 bases. The CDR1 and CDR2 encoded by the germline V gene are SGHVS and FQNEAQ.